A selection of T cell receptor beta chains follows, all from one sample in a study of blood T cell repertoires in COVID-19. Using immunoSEQ multiplex PCR, the repertoire was profiled, and TCRdb retains in-frame clones only, with some absent. This table has fewer than 350,000 clones, over 75% appearing once. Sequencing was done on a sample of peripheral blood. These receptor sequences come from a man younger than 30 with active or convalescent COVID-19. CDR3s include the opening cysteine and the closing phenylalanine or tryptophan. A D gene is named only where the DNA matches it firmly. Size values are once, few and many counts, or a class for expanded clones, and some rows have none.

CDR3: CASSLVGRGTGNTIYF
DNA: TGTGCCAGCAGCTTAGTCGGCAGGGGTACTGGAAACACCATATATTTT
size: .
V: TRBV7-9
D: .
J: TRBJ1-3

CDR3: CATSRGWGEGSYNEQFF
DNA: TGTGCCACCAGCAGAGGTTGGGGGGAGGGTTCCTACAATGAGCAGTTCTTC
size: .
V: TRBV15
D: TRBD2
J: TRBJ2-1

CDR3: CASTIRPGGYEQYF
DNA: TGTGCCAGCACCATTCGACCGGGTGGCTACGAGCAGTACTTC
size: .
V: TRBV6-5
D: .
J: TRBJ2-7

CDR3: CASGITGLRQPQHF
DNA: TGTGCCAGTGGAATAACAGGGTTGCGGCAGCCCCAGCATTTT
size: .
V: TRBV19
D: .
J: TRBJ1-5

CDR3: CASSFTSGQGGTGELFF
DNA: TGTGCCAGCAGCTTCACAAGCGGACAGGGGGGGACCGGGGAGCTGTTTTTT
size: .
V: TRBV7-9
D: TRBD1
J: TRBJ2-2

CDR3: CASSYSGGAQETQYF
DNA: TGTGCCAGCAGTTACAGCGGGGGGGCCCAAGAGACCCAGTACTTC
size: .
V: TRBV6-2/TRBV6-3
D: TRBD2
J: TRBJ2-5

CDR3: CASSESPGFMNYGYTF
DNA: TGTGCCAGCAGTGAATCCCCGGGTTTTATGAACTATGGCTACACCTTC
size: few
V: TRBV6-1
D: .
J: TRBJ1-2

CDR3: CASTRDRGPGYTF
DNA: TGTGCCAGCACTAGGGACAGGGGGCCTGGCTACACCTTC
size: .
V: TRBV6-5
D: TRBD1
J: TRBJ1-2

CDR3: CASSLGASGGARETQYF
DNA: TGCGCCAGCAGCTTGGGTGCTAGCGGGGGGGCGCGAGAGACCCAGTACTTC
size: few
V: TRBV5-1
D: TRBD2
J: TRBJ2-5

CDR3: CASSLGQVIQETQYF
DNA: TGCGCCAGCAGCTTGGGACAGGTAATCCAAGAGACCCAGTACTTC
size: .
V: TRBV5-1
D: .
J: TRBJ2-5

CDR3: CASSQEGYSLAKNIQYF
DNA: TGCGCCAGCAGCCAAGAGGGTTACAGCCTAGCCAAAAACATTCAGTACTTC
size: .
V: TRBV4-3
D: .
J: TRBJ2-4

CDR3: CASSPAATSYEQYF
DNA: TGTGCCAGCAGTCCCGCTGCCACATCCTACGAGCAGTACTTC
size: .
V: TRBV27
D: .
J: TRBJ2-7

CDR3: CASSFASSGQETQYF
DNA: TGTGCCAGCAGTTTTGCTTCTAGCGGACAAGAGACCCAGTACTTC
size: once
V: TRBV28
D: TRBD2
J: TRBJ2-5

CDR3: CASSSWDRGHRTEAFF
DNA: TGTGCCAGCAGTTCCTGGGACAGGGGGCATCGAACTGAAGCTTTCTTT
size: .
V: TRBV27
D: TRBD1
J: TRBJ1-1

CDR3: CSVDLLAEQFF
DNA: TGCAGCGTTGATTTGTTGGCTGAGCAGTTCTTC
size: .
V: TRBV29-1
D: .
J: TRBJ2-1

CDR3: CASSGTDTDTQYF
DNA: TGTGCCAGCAGTGGGACAGACACAGATACGCAGTATTTT
size: .
V: TRBV2
D: .
J: TRBJ2-3

CDR3: CATSRAGTTTGELFF
DNA: TGTGCCACCAGCAGAGCCGGGACAACCACCGGGGAGCTGTTTTTT
size: .
V: TRBV15
D: .
J: TRBJ2-2

CDR3: CASNNPGGTEAFF
DNA: TGTGCCAGCAACAATCCTGGTGGCACTGAAGCTTTCTTT
size: .
V: TRBV2
D: .
J: TRBJ1-1

CDR3: CASSPRGGRVPEAFF
DNA: TGTGCCAGCAGCCCAAGGGGGGGCAGGGTACCTGAAGCTTTCTTT
size: .
V: TRBV7-3
D: .
J: TRBJ1-1

CDR3: CASSVGGQSYNEQFF
DNA: TGTGCCAGCAGCGTAGGAGGACAGTCCTACAATGAGCAGTTCTTC
size: .
V: TRBV9
D: .
J: TRBJ2-1

CDR3: CASSTMTGLYEQYF
DNA: TGTGCCAGCAGTACAATGACAGGGCTATACGAGCAGTACTTC
size: .
V: TRBV6-5
D: TRBD1
J: TRBJ2-7

CDR3: CASATGVDTGELFF
DNA: TGCGCCAGCGCGACAGGGGTAGACACCGGGGAGCTGTTTTTT
size: .
V: TRBV10-1
D: TRBD1
J: TRBJ2-2

CDR3: CASSLEVQGQPYGYTF
DNA: TGTGCCAGCAGCTTGGAGGTCCAGGGTCAGCCCTATGGCTACACCTTC
size: .
V: TRBV5-5
D: .
J: TRBJ1-2

CDR3: CASSRDNWGYTF
DNA: TGCGCCAGCAGTCGAGATAACTGGGGCTACACCTTC
size: .
V: TRBV10-2
D: .
J: TRBJ1-2

CDR3: CASSPPGQSSYEQYF
DNA: TGTGCCAGCAGTCCTCCGGGACAGAGCTCCTACGAGCAGTACTTC
size: .
V: TRBV25-1
D: TRBD1
J: TRBJ2-7

CDR3: CASSHPTLGWETQYF
DNA: TGTGCCAGCAGTCACCCAACTCTAGGATGGGAGACCCAGTACTTC
size: .
V: TRBV25-1
D: .
J: TRBJ2-5

CDR3: CASSLGRDSSYEQYF
DNA: TGTGCCAGCAGCTTAGGACGGGACAGTTCCTACGAGCAGTACTTC
size: .
V: TRBV7-6
D: TRBD1
J: TRBJ2-7

CDR3: CASSEGGGGYNEQFF
DNA: TGTGCCAGCAGTGAAGGGGGGGGCGGCTACAATGAGCAGTTCTTC
size: .
V: TRBV6-1
D: .
J: TRBJ2-1

CDR3: CASSLGRGTSVLTDTQYF
DNA: TGTGCCAGCAGCTTAGGCCGTGGGACTAGCGTCCTGACAGATACGCAGTATTTT
size: .
V: TRBV7-2
D: TRBD2
J: TRBJ2-3

CDR3: CASSEAPGQGAYTGELFF
DNA: TGTGCCAGCAGTGAAGCGCCGGGACAGGGGGCGTACACCGGGGAGCTGTTTTTT
size: .
V: TRBV6-1
D: TRBD1
J: TRBJ2-2

CDR3: CASSRDRGYEQYF
DNA: TGTGCCAGCAGCAGGGACAGAGGCTACGAGCAGTACTTC
size: .
V: TRBV5-4
D: TRBD1
J: TRBJ2-7

CDR3: CASRRAGTGELFF
DNA: TGTGCCAGCAGGCGGGCAGGCACCGGGGAGCTGTTTTTT
size: .
V: TRBV27
D: .
J: TRBJ2-2

CDR3: CASSQQGGEAFF
DNA: TGTGCCAGCTCACAACAGGGGGGTGAAGCTTTCTTT
size: .
V: TRBV18
D: TRBD1
J: TRBJ1-1

CDR3: CASSLVLAPDTQYF
DNA: TGTGCCAGCAGCTTAGTGCTAGCCCCAGATACGCAGTATTTT
size: .
V: TRBV7-9
D: .
J: TRBJ2-3

CDR3: CASSYSGTAGGPYNEQFF
DNA: TGTGCCAGCAGTTACTCAGGGACAGCGGGGGGGCCTTACAATGAGCAGTTCTTC
size: .
V: TRBV6-2/TRBV6-3
D: TRBD2
J: TRBJ2-1

CDR3: CASSTGSPEQFF
DNA: TGTGCCAGCAGCACCGGGAGCCCCGAGCAGTTCTTC
size: once
V: TRBV11-2
D: .
J: TRBJ2-1

CDR3: CASSLRASGGRSSYNEQFF
DNA: TGCGCCAGCAGCTTGAGAGCTAGCGGGGGGCGAAGCTCCTACAATGAGCAGTTCTTC
size: .
V: TRBV5-1
D: TRBD2
J: TRBJ2-1

CDR3: CATSRDPRGSNQPQHF
DNA: TGTGCCACCAGCAGAGATCCCAGGGGTAGCAATCAGCCCCAGCATTTT
size: .
V: TRBV15
D: .
J: TRBJ1-5

CDR3: CASTARNQETQYF
DNA: TGTGCCAGCACTGCGAGGAACCAAGAGACCCAGTACTTC
size: once
V: TRBV12-3/TRBV12-4
D: .
J: TRBJ2-5

CDR3: CATSRNTGGNSPLHF
DNA: TGTGCCACCAGCAGAAATACAGGGGGAAATTCACCCCTCCACTTT
size: .
V: TRBV15
D: TRBD1
J: TRBJ1-6

CDR3: CASSLRSRTYEQYF
DNA: TGTGCCAGCAGCTTGCGTTCTAGGACTTACGAGCAGTACTTC
size: .
V: TRBV5-8
D: .
J: TRBJ2-7

CDR3: CASSLSYWSGTEAFF
DNA: TGTGCCAGCAGCCTCTCCTATTGGTCGGGCACTGAAGCTTTCTTT
size: .
V: TRBV7-2
D: .
J: TRBJ1-1

CDR3: CASSPSYTGELFF
DNA: TGTGCCAGCTCACCGTCATACACCGGGGAGCTGTTTTTT
size: .
V: TRBV18
D: .
J: TRBJ2-2

CDR3: CASSLTGPGNTIYF
DNA: TGCGCCAGCAGCTTGACAGGCCCTGGAAACACCATATATTTT
size: .
V: TRBV5-1
D: .
J: TRBJ1-3

CDR3: CASSQEVPTGQGNTGELFF
DNA: TGCGCCAGCAGCCAAGAAGTCCCCACGGGACAGGGGAACACCGGGGAGCTGTTTTTT
size: few
V: TRBV4-1
D: TRBD1
J: TRBJ2-2

CDR3: CASSWGQGRTEAFF
DNA: TGTGCCAGCAGCTGGGGACAGGGGAGGACTGAAGCTTTCTTT
size: .
V: TRBV5-5
D: TRBD1
J: TRBJ1-1

CDR3: CASSPRGGTGELFF
DNA: TGTGCCAGCTCACCGCGGGGAGGGACCGGGGAGCTGTTTTTT
size: few
V: TRBV18
D: TRBD2
J: TRBJ2-2

CDR3: CASRIQTSTDTQYF
DNA: TGCGCCAGCAGAATCCAGACTAGCACAGATACGCAGTATTTT
size: .
V: TRBV5-1
D: .
J: TRBJ2-3

CDR3: CASSSGQAYGYTF
DNA: TGTGCCAGCAGCTCGGGACAGGCCTATGGCTACACCTTC
size: .
V: TRBV7-2
D: TRBD1
J: TRBJ1-2

CDR3: CASTKTGGYETQYF
DNA: TGTGCCAGCACTAAGACAGGGGGCTATGAGACCCAGTACTTC
size: .
V: TRBV27
D: TRBD1
J: TRBJ2-5

CDR3: CASSDPGQGSNQPQHF
DNA: TGTGCCAGCAGTGACCCGGGACAGGGTAGCAATCAGCCCCAGCATTTT
size: .
V: TRBV6-1
D: TRBD1
J: TRBJ1-5

CDR3: CASSNPNQGFHEQYF
DNA: TGTGCCAGCAGTAATCCCAATCAGGGGTTCCACGAGCAGTACTTC
size: .
V: TRBV7-9
D: .
J: TRBJ2-7

CDR3: CASSYSASPYEQYF
DNA: TGTGCCAGCAGTTATTCAGCGTCCCCCTACGAGCAGTACTTC
size: .
V: TRBV6-2/TRBV6-3
D: .
J: TRBJ2-7

CDR3: CASSWGRLSNYGYTF
DNA: TGTGCCAGCAGTTGGGGCAGGCTCTCCAACTATGGCTACACCTTC
size: .
V: TRBV27
D: .
J: TRBJ1-2

CDR3: CASSGGQIISGNTIYF
DNA: TGTGCCAGCAGCGGGGGACAGATCATCTCTGGAAACACCATATATTTT
size: .
V: TRBV7-8
D: TRBD1
J: TRBJ1-3

CDR3: CASSDTESNQPQHF
DNA: TGTGCCAGCAGTGACACAGAGAGCAATCAGCCCCAGCATTTT
size: once
V: TRBV6-4
D: .
J: TRBJ1-5

CDR3: CASSSGRDYEQYF
DNA: TGTGCCAGCAGTTCAGGGAGGGATTACGAGCAGTACTTC
size: .
V: TRBV12-3/TRBV12-4
D: TRBD2
J: TRBJ2-7

CDR3: CASGGQQNSGNTIYF
DNA: TGTGCCAGCGGGGGACAGCAAAACTCTGGAAACACCATATATTTT
size: .
V: TRBV13
D: TRBD1
J: TRBJ1-3

CDR3: CASSQEGWRDGYTF
DNA: TGTGCCAGCAGCCAAGAGGGGTGGAGGGATGGCTACACCTTC
size: .
V: TRBV14
D: .
J: TRBJ1-2